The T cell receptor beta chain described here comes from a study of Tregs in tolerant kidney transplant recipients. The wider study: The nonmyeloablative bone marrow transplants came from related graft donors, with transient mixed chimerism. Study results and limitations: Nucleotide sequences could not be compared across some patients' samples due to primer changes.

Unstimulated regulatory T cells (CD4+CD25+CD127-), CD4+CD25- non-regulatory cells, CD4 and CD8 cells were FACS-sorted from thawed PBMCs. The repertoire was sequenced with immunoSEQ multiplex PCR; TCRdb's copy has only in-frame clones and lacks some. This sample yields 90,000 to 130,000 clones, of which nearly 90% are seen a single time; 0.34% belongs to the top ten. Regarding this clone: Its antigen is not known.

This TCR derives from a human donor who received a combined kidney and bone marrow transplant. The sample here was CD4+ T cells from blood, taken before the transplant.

In nucleotides, the CDR3 is TGTGCCACCAGCAGAGAGAGGGCGATGAATGGCTACACCTTC. Residues: CATSRERAMNGYTF. The chain has TRBV15 and TRBJ1-2, with D uncertain. The CDR3 consists of 14 residues. Germline V gives CDR1 LNHNV, CDR2 YYDKDF (reference sequence). Trimming took 0 bases from V and 6 from J, leaving 11 bases between them.